This is a list of T cell receptor beta chains from one sample in a study of T-cell reconstitution after alpha-beta-depleted transplantation in children. From the PCR reads, TCRdb called clonotypes with MiXCR, one entry per CDR3 protein. Of about 400,000 distinct CDR3 sequences detected, roughly 22% appear once; the ten largest clones hold 3.8%. The input for sequencing was PBMCs from the stem cell graft donor, taken from the stem cell graft. The receptors derive from a human donor who donated a stem cell graft to a child with acute myeloid leukemia. CDR3s include the opening cysteine and the closing phenylalanine or tryptophan. A D gene is named only where the DNA matches it firmly. Some rows mark clone size as missing; the rest say once, few, many or name a class of expanded clone.

TRBJ2-1,TRBD2,TRBV2,.,TGTGCCAGCATCGGGACTAGCGGGATTTCCTACAATGAGCAGTTCTTC,CASIGTSGISYNEQFF
TRBJ2-7,TRBD2,TRBV20-1,.,TGCAGTGCAAAGGGTAGCGGGAATTCCTACGATCAGTACTTC,CSAKGSGNSYDQYF
TRBJ2-1,.,TRBV11-2,.,TGTGCCAGCAGCTTAGATGCAGCGGGCTTAGACCTTACCTACAATGAGCAGTTCTTC,CASSLDAAGLDLTYNEQFF
TRBJ2-5,.,TRBV12-3/TRBV12-4,.,TGTGCCAGCAGTCCTAGCGTACAAGAGACCCAGTACTTC,CASSPSVQETQYF
TRBJ2-1,.,TRBV6-2/TRBV6-3,few,TGTGCCAGCAGTTTTACCGGAGGGTGGGAGCAGTTCTTC,CASSFTGGWEQFF
TRBJ1-1,.,TRBV20-1,many,TGCAGCCAAGTGTGGTCTTTGAACACTGAAGCTTTCTTT,CSQVWSLNTEAFF
TRBJ2-5,TRBD2,TRBV7-2,few,TGTGCCAGCAGCCGTATAGCGGGAGTCCAAGAGACCCAGTACTTC,CASSRIAGVQETQYF
TRBJ2-1,.,TRBV2,.,TGTGCCAGCAGTGAAGCGCCCCTTGGATTCGAGAGGCGGACGAGCTCCTACAATGAGCAGTTCTTC,CASSEAPLGFERRTSSYNEQFF
TRBJ2-7,.,TRBV4-2,few,TGTGCCAGCAGCCATCCCAGGGGCCGCGAACCCTACGAGCAGTACTTC,CASSHPRGREPYEQYF
TRBJ2-3,.,TRBV20-1,few,TGCAGTGCTAGAGGACCCGGCGCGTGGGGCACAGATACGCAGTATTTT,CSARGPGAWGTDTQYF
TRBJ2-7,.,TRBV6-1,many,TGTGCCACTTCCACGGGGGGACAGGAGGCCTACGAGCAGTACTTC,CATSTGGQEAYEQYF
TRBJ2-1,.,TRBV20-1,.,TGCAGTGCGAGCCGGGACCAATCCTACAATGAGCAGTTCTTC,CSASRDQSYNEQFF
TRBJ2-1,.,TRBV2,.,TGTGCCAGCAGCGCCCTTACTAGACAGGCTGAGCAGTTCTTC,CASSALTRQAEQFF
TRBJ2-1,TRBD2,TRBV29-1,.,TGCAGCGTTCGGGGAGTCTGGCGGGAGAGAACGAATGGTGAGCAGTTCTTC,CSVRGVWRERTNGEQFF
TRBJ2-7,.,TRBV7-8,.,TGTGCCAGCAGCTTAGCGGCGGCGCGGCATAGCTACGAGCAGTACTTC,CASSLAAARHSYEQYF
TRBJ1-1,.,TRBV7-9,.,TGTGCCAGCAGCTTAGCCCGTGAAGCTTTCTTT,CASSLAREAFF
TRBJ1-5,TRBD1,TRBV20-1,.,TGCAGTGCTAGGGAGCCGGGACAGAGACATCAGCCCCAGCATTTT,CSAREPGQRHQPQHF
TRBJ2-1,.,TRBV20-1,many,TGCAGTGCTAGACCACCGACCGGCGATGAGCAGTTCTTC,CSARPPTGDEQFF
TRBJ2-2,TRBD1,TRBV28,.,TGTGCCAGCAGCTACCGACAGGGTGGCGGGGAGCTGTTTTTT,CASSYRQGGGELFF
TRBJ2-3,.,TRBV6-1,many,TGTGCCAGCAGTGAAGACATGGGACAAGGGGCAGATACGCAGTATTTT,CASSEDMGQGADTQYF
TRBJ1-2,.,TRBV12-3/TRBV12-4,many,TGTGCCAGCAGTTTGTGGGGCGAAGGCTACACCTTC,CASSLWGEGYTF
TRBJ2-2,.,TRBV9,.,TGTGCCAGCAGCGTTGGGACGGTGAACACCGGGGAGCTGTTTTTT,CASSVGTVNTGELFF
TRBJ1-2,.,TRBV3-1,.,TGTGCCAGCAGCCAAGGAGGGCACAACTATGGCTACACCTTC,CASSQGGHNYGYTF
TRBJ2-3,.,TRBV5-1,few,TGCGCCAGCAGCTTAATGGCCCTTGACGGTACGCAGTATTTT,CASSLMALDGTQYF
TRBJ2-1,.,TRBV12-3/TRBV12-4,.,TGTGCCAGCAGTTTAGTGGGGACCAGGGGCAATGAGCAGTTCTTC,CASSLVGTRGNEQFF
TRBJ2-2,.,TRBV12-3/TRBV12-4,few,TGTGCCAGCAGGACCACTCCGAACACCGGGGAGCTGTTTTTT,CASRTTPNTGELFF
TRBJ2-1,.,TRBV12-3/TRBV12-4,many,TGTGCCAGCATGTTCAGCGATGAGCAGTTCTTC,CASMFSDEQFF
TRBJ2-5,.,TRBV29-1,.,TGCAGCGTTGCACCTGGACAGCAAGAGACCCAGTACTTC,CSVAPGQQETQYF
TRBJ2-2,.,TRBV7-2,.,TGTGCCAGCAGCTCGACAGGTGCGAACACCGGGGAGCTGTTTTTT,CASSSTGANTGELFF
TRBJ2-3,.,TRBV7-2,.,TGTGCCAGCAGCTTACGACGGTACACAGATACGCAGTATTTT,CASSLRRYTDTQYF
TRBJ2-3,.,TRBV5-1,many,TGCGCCAGCAGCTTGGCGGGAGATACGCAGTATTTT,CASSLAGDTQYF
TRBJ2-7,TRBD1,TRBV23-1,few,TGCGCCAGCAACAGGGGGCTCTACGAGCAGTACTTC,CASNRGLYEQYF
TRBJ2-1,TRBD2,TRBV11-2,few,TGTGCCAGCAGCCTCACCGGGACTAGCGTTTACTACAATGAGCAGTTCTTC,CASSLTGTSVYYNEQFF
TRBJ2-7,TRBD1,TRBV20-1,many,TGCAGTGCTCAAGACAGGGCTGTGGTAAACGAGCAGTACTTC,CSAQDRAVVNEQYF
TRBJ2-3,TRBD2,TRBV29-1,.,TGCAGCGTTCGAGCGGGGGCCACAGATACGCAGTATTTT,CSVRAGATDTQYF
TRBJ2-1,.,TRBV20-1,.,TGCAGTGCTAGAACCTACCGAGGGACCTACAATGAGCAGTTCTTC,CSARTYRGTYNEQFF
TRBJ2-7,TRBD1,TRBV4-3,few,TGCGCCAGCAGCCATAAGGGGACAGGGGCCTACGAGCAGTACTTC,CASSHKGTGAYEQYF
TRBJ2-7,.,TRBV7-8,.,TGTGCCAGCAGTGACCAGGGTTCCTACGAGCAGTACTTC,CASSDQGSYEQYF
TRBJ2-7,.,TRBV29-1,many,TGCAGCGTTGGGGCAGTGGTGGGAGAGCAGTACTTC,CSVGAVVGEQYF
TRBJ2-1,.,TRBV6-5,.,TGTGCCAGCAGCCAACCCCCCAGTGGGCAGTTCTTC,CASSQPPSGQFF
TRBJ2-1,TRBD2,TRBV12-3/TRBV12-4,few,TGTGCCAGCAGTTTACGGCTAGCGGAATACAATGAGCAGTTCTTC,CASSLRLAEYNEQFF
TRBJ2-7,TRBD1,TRBV6-1,once,TGTGCCAGCAGGAACGACAGGGACCCAAGCTCCTACGAGCAGTACTTC,CASRNDRDPSSYEQYF
TRBJ2-6,.,TRBV27,.,TGTGCCAGCAGGATCCGTGGGGGACAACTAACCCCCGGGGCCAACGTCCTGACTTTC,CASRIRGGQLTPGANVLTF
TRBJ2-6,.,TRBV12-5,many,TGTGCTAGTGTCCCCGATTCTGGGGCCAACGTCCTGACTTTC,CASVPDSGANVLTF
TRBJ2-1,TRBD2,TRBV24-1,.,TGTGCCACCAGTGATAGGACGGGGAGTAGCGGGAGCATGGCCTACAATGAGCAGTTCTTC,CATSDRTGSSGSMAYNEQFF
TRBJ2-1,.,TRBV5-1,many,TGCGCCAGCAGTCTGGAGAACAATGAGCAGTTCTTC,CASSLENNEQFF
TRBJ2-3,.,TRBV7-8,many,TGTGCCAGCAGCCCCCGACGGGTAGCGCTAAGCACAGATACGCAGTATTTT,CASSPRRVALSTDTQYF
TRBJ2-7,TRBD1,TRBV12-3/TRBV12-4,.,TGTGCCAGCAGTTACCGGGACAGCTCCTACGAGCAGTACTTC,CASSYRDSSYEQYF
TRBJ2-1,.,TRBV29-1,.,TGCAGCGTTGAAGTTGGGGTCTCCTACAATGAGCAGTTCTTC,CSVEVGVSYNEQFF
TRBJ1-1,.,TRBV10-1,few,TGCGCCAGCAGGGGAGACAGCCCCACTGAAGCTTTCTTT,CASRGDSPTEAFF
TRBJ2-4,TRBD2,TRBV5-1,.,TGCGCCAGCAGCTTCGGGACTAGCGGGAGAGCCAAAAACATTCAGTACTTC,CASSFGTSGRAKNIQYF
TRBJ2-7,.,TRBV29-1,many,TGCAGCGCGACCGGCGGGTCCTCCTACGAGCAGTACTTC,CSATGGSSYEQYF
TRBJ1-1,TRBD1,TRBV29-1,many,TGCAGCGTAAGCTTCAGGGGGATGAACACTGAAGCTTTCTTT,CSVSFRGMNTEAFF
TRBJ2-7,.,TRBV20-1,few,TGCAGTGCGCCCTCCGTAGTAGGTCCTCTAAGTCTAACCTACGAGCAGTACTTC,CSAPSVVGPLSLTYEQYF
TRBJ2-7,.,TRBV28,few,TGTGCCAGCAGTTTTCAGGACTACGAGCAGTACTTC,CASSFQDYEQYF
TRBJ2-5,TRBD1,TRBV12-3/TRBV12-4,few,TGTGCCAGCAGTCCGCCGACAGGGATGGGGGAGACCCAGTACTTC,CASSPPTGMGETQYF
TRBJ2-1,TRBD2,TRBV12-3/TRBV12-4,.,TGTGCCAGCAGTTTGGGAGGGCCGGGGTGGAATGAGCAGTTCTTC,CASSLGGPGWNEQFF
TRBJ2-5,.,TRBV12-3/TRBV12-4,.,TGTGCCAGCACCGAAATGGCGACTGCGAAAGAGACCCAGTACTTC,CASTEMATAKETQYF
TRBJ2-7,.,TRBV3-1,few,TGTGCCAGCAGCCAAGATAACCGGGTCTACGAGCAGTACTTC,CASSQDNRVYEQYF